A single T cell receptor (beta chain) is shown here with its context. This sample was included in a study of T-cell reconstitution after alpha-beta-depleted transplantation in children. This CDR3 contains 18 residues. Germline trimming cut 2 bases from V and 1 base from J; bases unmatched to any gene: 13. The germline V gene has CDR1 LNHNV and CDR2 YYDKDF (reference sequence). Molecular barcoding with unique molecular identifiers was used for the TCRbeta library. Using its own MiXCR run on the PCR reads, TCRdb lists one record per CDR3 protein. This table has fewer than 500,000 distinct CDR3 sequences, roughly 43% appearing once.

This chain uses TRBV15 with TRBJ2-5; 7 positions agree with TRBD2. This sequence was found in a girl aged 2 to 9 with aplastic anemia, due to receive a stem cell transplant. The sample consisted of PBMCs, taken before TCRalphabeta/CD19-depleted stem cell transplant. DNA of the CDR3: TGTGCCACCAGCAGATCCCTCCGGCGACTAGCCTCCCAAGAGACCCAGTACTTC. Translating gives CATSRSLRRLASQETQYF.